The T cell receptor beta chain under discussion was sequenced for a study of OX40 agonist ivuxolimab in advanced cancers. Study context: Patients received intravenous ivuxolimab every 2 weeks at 0.01 to 10 mg/kg. Age averaged around 59 years (range about 23 to 80), and 82.7% were male.

Regarding this clone: Its specificity is not known.

Trimming at V came to 2 bases and at J to 9 bases, leaving 10 bases not matched to a gene. This CDR3 has 14 amino acids. Germline lookup yields CDR1 MDHEN and CDR2 SYDVKM. Study results and limitations: By week 6 at 0.1 to 3.0 mg/kg, blood CD4+ and CD8+ T cells had expanded clonally. Antigens targeted by the expanded peripheral T cells were not determined.

Sequenced by immunoSEQ multiplex PCR; TCRdb stores in-frame clones only, minus some. This table has 60,000 or so clones, approximately 86% appearing once. This chain links TRBV28 with TRBJ2-7; 7 bases line up with TRBD2. The receptor was isolated from an adult with an advanced solid tumor such as melanoma, head and neck, liver or kidney cancer. The sequencing used CD4+ or CD8+ T cells sorted from blood, collected in a trial of the OX40 agonist ivuxolimab. The CDR3 spells CASSLPRLAHGQYF. DNA for the CDR3: TGTGCCAGCAGTTTACCCCGACTAGCTCATGGGCAGTACTTC.